The clone carrying this T cell receptor (beta chain) was counted only a few times. Its target is not known. This sample was taken from a study of vaccination and CD4 T cells after COVID-19. This CDR3 is built from 15 residues. The germline CDR1 and CDR2 sequences are MNHEY and SVGAGI. The V gene lost 4 bases and the J gene lost 3 bases, with 13 bases spanning the gap. Noted treatment: approximately 11-day PBMC culture with coronavirus spike peptide pools or control peptides (ViraFEST assay). The Oncomine TCR Beta short-read assay was what sequenced the DNA obtained from cultured CD4+ T cells. TCRdb re-called the PCR reads with MiXCR, one entry per CDR3 protein. The sample lists 9,500 to 11,000 distinct CDR3 sequences; 26% were seen once.

The V call is TRBV6-5, the J call TRBJ1-5; D unresolved. The input for sequencing was CD4+ T cells from blood, cultured in vitro, taken before SARS-CoV-2 vaccination. The sequence was obtained from a human donor who received a COVID-19 vaccine. The CDR3 loop is CASSLGPGNNQPQHF. CDR3 nucleotides: TGTGCCAGCAGTTTAGGTCCGGGGAACAATCAGCCCCAGCATTTT.